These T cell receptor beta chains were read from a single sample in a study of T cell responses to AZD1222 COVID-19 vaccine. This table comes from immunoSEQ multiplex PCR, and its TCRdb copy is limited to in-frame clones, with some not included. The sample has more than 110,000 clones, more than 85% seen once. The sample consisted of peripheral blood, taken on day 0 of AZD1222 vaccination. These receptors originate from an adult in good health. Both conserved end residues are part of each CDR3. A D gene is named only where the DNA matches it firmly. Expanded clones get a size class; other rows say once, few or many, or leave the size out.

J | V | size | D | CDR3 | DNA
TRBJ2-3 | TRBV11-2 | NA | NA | CASSLRSGDTQYF | TGTGCCAGCAGCTTGAGGTCCGGAGATACGCAGTATTTT
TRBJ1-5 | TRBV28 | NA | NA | CASGSQPQHF | TGTGCCAGCGGCTCTCAGCCCCAGCATTTT
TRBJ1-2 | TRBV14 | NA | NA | CASSQDHYGYTF | TGTGCCAGCAGCCAAGACCACTATGGCTACACCTTC
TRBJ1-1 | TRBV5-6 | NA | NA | CASSLFVRNTEAFF | TGTGCCAGCAGCTTATTTGTGCGGAACACTGAAGCTTTCTTT
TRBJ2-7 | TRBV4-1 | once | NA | CASSQPTSFYEQYF | TGCGCCAGCAGCCAACCGACTAGTTTCTACGAGCAGTACTTC
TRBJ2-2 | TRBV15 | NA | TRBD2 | CATSSGREDTGELFF | TGTGCCACCTCCAGCGGGAGGGAGGATACCGGGGAGCTGTTTTTT
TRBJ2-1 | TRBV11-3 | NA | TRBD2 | CASSLVGTSGLNEQFF | TGTGCCAGCAGCTTAGTGGGGACTAGCGGTCTGAATGAGCAGTTCTTC
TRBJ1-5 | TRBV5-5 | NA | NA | CASSLGLHPSMTQHF | TGTGCCAGCAGCTTGGGTCTGCATCCTTCCATGACCCAGCATTTT
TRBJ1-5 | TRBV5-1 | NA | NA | CASSLGPNQPQHF | TGCGCCAGCAGCTTGGGACCAAATCAGCCCCAGCATTTT
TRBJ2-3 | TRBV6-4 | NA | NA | CASSDGGGRTDTQYF | TGTGCCAGCAGTGACGGTGGAGGTCGCACAGATACGCAGTATTTT
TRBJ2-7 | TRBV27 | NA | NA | CADEEHPTYEQYF | TGTGCCGACGAGGAGCACCCAACGTACGAGCAGTACTTC
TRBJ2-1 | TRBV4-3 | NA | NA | CASSPGTYNEQFF | TGCGCCAGCAGCCCCGGGACTTACAATGAGCAGTTCTTC
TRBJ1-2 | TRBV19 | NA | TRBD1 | CASQGGTAYGYTF | TGTGCCTCCCAGGGGGGGACAGCTTATGGCTACACCTTC
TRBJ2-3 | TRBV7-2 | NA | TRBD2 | CASSLRLAASTDTQYF | TGTGCCAGCAGCCTGAGACTAGCGGCTAGCACAGATACGCAGTATTTT
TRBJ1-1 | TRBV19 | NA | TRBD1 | CASRTGGAEAFF | TGTGCCAGCAGGACAGGGGGTGCTGAAGCTTTCTTT
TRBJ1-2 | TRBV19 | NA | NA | CASSGFDYGYTF | TGTGCCAGTTCAGGGTTCGACTATGGCTACACCTTC
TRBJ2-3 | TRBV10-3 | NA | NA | CAISESAQGRGKDTQYF | TGTGCCATCAGTGAGTCGGCACAGGGTCGCGGGAAGGATACGCAGTATTTT
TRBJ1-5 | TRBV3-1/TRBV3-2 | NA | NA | CASSQDAGNQPQHF | TGTGCCAGCAGCCAAGATGCCGGGAATCAGCCCCAGCATTTT
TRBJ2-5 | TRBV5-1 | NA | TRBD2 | CASSSRTSGRETQYF | TGCGCCAGCAGCTCCAGGACTAGCGGGAGAGAGACCCAGTACTTC
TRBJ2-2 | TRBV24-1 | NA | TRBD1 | CATSDFRQGNTGELFF | TGTGCCACCAGTGATTTCAGACAGGGGAACACCGGGGAGCTGTTTTTT
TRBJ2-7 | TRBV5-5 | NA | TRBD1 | CASRPGTGAYYEQYF | TGTGCCAGCAGACCCGGGACAGGTGCCTACTACGAGCAGTACTTC
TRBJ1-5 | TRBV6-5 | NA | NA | CASSYSRAGAQHF | TGTGCCAGCAGTTACTCGCGCGCCGGGGCCCAGCATTTT